This TCR beta chain was recorded in a study of blood T cell repertoires in COVID-19. The repertoire was sequenced with immunoSEQ multiplex PCR; TCRdb's copy has only in-frame clones and lacks some. The sample includes 55,000 to 65,000 clones, 78% seen only once; the top ten take 25%. Trimming took off 0 bases at V and 7 bases at J, with 8 bases between the two ends. CDR1 is SGHRS and CDR2 is YFSETQ in the germline V gene. The CDR3 totals 13 residues. Sequenced sample: peripheral blood. The source of this sequence is a human donor in a cohort sampled during active COVID-19. V and J are TRBV5-1 and TRBJ2-4; D is perhaps TRBD2 (5 bases). The CDR3, as DNA: TGCGCCAGCAGCTTGGAGCCGGGGAACATTCAGTACTTC. The encoded protein is CASSLEPGNIQYF. The whole variable domain, remainder taken from reference TRBV5-1 and TRBJ2-4, is KAGVTQTPRYLIKTRGQQVTLSCSPISGHRSVSWYQQTPGQGLQFLFEYFSETQRNKGNFPGRFSGRQFSNSRSEMNVSTLELGDSALYLCASSLEPGNIQYFGAGTRLSVL.